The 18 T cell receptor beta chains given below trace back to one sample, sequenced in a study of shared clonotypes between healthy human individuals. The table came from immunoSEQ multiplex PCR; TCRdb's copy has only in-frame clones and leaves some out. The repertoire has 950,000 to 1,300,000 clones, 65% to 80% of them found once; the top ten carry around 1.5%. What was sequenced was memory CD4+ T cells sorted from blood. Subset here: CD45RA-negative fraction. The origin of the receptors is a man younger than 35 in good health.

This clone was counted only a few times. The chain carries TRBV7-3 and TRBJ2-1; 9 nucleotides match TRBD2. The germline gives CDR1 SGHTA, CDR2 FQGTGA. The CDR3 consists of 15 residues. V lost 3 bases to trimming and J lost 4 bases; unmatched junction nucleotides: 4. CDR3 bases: TGTGCCAGCAGCTTTAGCGGGGGAGAGTACAATGAGCAGTTCTTC. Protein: CASSFSGGEYNEQFF.

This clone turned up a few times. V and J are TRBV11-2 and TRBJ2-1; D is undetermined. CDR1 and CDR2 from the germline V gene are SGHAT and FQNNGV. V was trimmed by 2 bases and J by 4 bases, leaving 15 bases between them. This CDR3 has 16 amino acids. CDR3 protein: CASSLSRTPQYNEQFF. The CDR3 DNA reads TGTGCCAGCAGCTTATCTAGGACGCCCCAGTACAATGAGCAGTTCTTC.

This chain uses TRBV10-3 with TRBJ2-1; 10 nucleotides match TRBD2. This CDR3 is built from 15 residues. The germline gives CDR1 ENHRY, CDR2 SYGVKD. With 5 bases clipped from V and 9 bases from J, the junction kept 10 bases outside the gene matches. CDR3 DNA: TGTGCCATCAGTCCTTCTAGCGGGAGTTTTATTGAGCAGTTCTTC. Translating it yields CAISPSSGSFIEQFF.

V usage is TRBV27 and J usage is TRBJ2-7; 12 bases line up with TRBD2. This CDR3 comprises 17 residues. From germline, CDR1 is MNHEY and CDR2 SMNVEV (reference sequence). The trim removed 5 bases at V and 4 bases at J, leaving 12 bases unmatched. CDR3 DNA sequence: TGTGCCAGCAGTCCCCGCCTTCGACTAGCGGGGGATTACGAGCAGTACTTC. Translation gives CASSPRLRLAGDYEQYF.

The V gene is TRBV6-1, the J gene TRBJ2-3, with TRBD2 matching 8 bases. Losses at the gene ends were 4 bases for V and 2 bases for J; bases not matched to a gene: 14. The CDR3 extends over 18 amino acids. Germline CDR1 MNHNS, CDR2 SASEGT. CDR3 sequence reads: CASSGSGGVAHPTDTQYF. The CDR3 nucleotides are TGTGCCAGCAGTGGGTCCGGGGGGGTAGCCCATCCCACAGATACGCAGTATTTT.

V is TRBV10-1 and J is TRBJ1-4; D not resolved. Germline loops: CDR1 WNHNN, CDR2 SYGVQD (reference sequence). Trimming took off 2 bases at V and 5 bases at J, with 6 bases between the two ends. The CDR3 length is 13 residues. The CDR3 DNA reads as TGCGCCAGCAGTGAGAACATAAATGAAAAACTGTTTTTT. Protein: CASSENINEKLFF.

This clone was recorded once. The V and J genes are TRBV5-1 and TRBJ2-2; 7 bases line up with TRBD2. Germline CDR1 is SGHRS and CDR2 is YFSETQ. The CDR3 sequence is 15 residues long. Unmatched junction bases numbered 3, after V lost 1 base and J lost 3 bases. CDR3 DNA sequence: TGCGCCAGCAGCTTGCGGGGGAGGGACACCGGGGAGCTGTTTTTT. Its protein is CASSLRGRDTGELFF.

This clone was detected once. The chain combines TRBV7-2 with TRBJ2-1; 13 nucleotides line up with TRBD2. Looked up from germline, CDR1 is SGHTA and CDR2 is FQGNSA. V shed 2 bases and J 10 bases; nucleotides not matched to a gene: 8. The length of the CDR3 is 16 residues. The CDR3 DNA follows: TGTGCCAGCAGCTTATCTGGACTAGCGGGGGCCCCAGAGCAGTTCTTC. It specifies CASSLSGLAGAPEQFF.

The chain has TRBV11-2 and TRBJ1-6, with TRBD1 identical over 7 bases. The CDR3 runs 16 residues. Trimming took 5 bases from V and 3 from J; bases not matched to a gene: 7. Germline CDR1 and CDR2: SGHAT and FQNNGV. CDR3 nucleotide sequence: TGTGCCAGCAGCCAAGGACAGGCAAACTATAATTCACCCCTCCACTTT. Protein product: CASSQGQANYNSPLHF. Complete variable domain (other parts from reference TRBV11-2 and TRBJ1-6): EAGVAQSPRYKIIEKRQSVAFWCNPISGHATLYWYQQILGQGPKLLIQFQNNGVVDDSQLPKDRFSAERLKGVDSTLKIQPAKLEDSAVYLCASSQGQANYNSPLHFGNGTRLTVT.

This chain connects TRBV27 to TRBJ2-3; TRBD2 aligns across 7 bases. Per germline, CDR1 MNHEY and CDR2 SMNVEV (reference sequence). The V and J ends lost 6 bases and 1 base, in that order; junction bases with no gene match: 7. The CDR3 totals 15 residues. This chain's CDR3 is CASRPLAGGTDTQYF. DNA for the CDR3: TGTGCCAGCAGGCCCCTTGCGGGGGGCACAGATACGCAGTATTTT.

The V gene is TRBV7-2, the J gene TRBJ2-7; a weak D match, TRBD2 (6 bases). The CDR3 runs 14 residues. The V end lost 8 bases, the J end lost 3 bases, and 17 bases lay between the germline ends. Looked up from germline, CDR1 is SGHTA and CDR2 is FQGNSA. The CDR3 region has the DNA TGTGCCAGCTCTACGGGACTCGGCTACTACGAGCAGTACTTC. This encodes CASSTGLGYYEQYF. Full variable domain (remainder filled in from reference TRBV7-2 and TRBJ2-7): GAGVSQSPSNKVTEKGKDVELRCDPISGHTALYWYRQSLGQGLEFLIYFQGNSAPDKSGLPSDRFSAERTGGSVSTLTIQRTQQEDSAVYLCASSTGLGYYEQYFGPGTRLTVT.

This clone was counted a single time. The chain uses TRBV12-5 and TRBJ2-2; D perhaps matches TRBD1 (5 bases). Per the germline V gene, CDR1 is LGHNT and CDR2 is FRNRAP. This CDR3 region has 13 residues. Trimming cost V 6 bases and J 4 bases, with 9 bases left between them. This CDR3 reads CASGTVLTGELFF. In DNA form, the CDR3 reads TGTGCTAGTGGGACAGTACTCACCGGGGAGCTGTTTTTT.

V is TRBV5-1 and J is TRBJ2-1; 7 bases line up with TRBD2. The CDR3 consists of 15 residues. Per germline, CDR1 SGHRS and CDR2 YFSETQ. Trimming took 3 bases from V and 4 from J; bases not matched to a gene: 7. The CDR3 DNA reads TGCGCCAGCAGCTCGACTAGCCCGGAGTACAATGAGCAGTTCTTC. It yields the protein CASSSTSPEYNEQFF.

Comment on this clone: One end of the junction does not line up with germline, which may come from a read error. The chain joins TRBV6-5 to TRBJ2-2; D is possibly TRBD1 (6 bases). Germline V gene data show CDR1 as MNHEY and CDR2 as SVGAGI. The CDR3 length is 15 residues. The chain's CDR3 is CASSYRDNEHRGAVF. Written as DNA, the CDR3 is TGTGCCAGCAGTTACCGGGACAATGAACACCGGGGAGCTGTTTTT.

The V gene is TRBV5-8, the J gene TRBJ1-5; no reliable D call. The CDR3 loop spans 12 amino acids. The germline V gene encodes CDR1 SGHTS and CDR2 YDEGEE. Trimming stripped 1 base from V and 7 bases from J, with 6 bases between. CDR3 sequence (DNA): TGTGCCAGCAGCTTGTGGGAACAGCCCCAGCATTTT. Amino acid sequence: CASSLWEQPQHF.

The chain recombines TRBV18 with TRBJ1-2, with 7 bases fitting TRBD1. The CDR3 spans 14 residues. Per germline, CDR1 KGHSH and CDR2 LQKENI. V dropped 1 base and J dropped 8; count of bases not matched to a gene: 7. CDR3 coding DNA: TGTGCCAGCTCACCACGCGAGGGGGCATACGGCTACACCTTC. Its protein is CASSPREGAYGYTF.

CDR3 coding DNA: TGTGCCAGCAGTTCTGGATTGACAGGGAGGCAGGGCATTCAGTACTTC. Translated: CASSSGLTGRQGIQYF. V gene TRBV27 combines with J gene TRBJ2-4; tentatively, D is TRBD1 (7 bases). Trimming stripped 4 bases from V and 9 bases from J, with 22 bases between. Germline assignment: CDR1 MNHEY and CDR2 SMNVEV (reference sequence). The CDR3 has 16 residues.

In DNA form, the CDR3 reads TGTGCCAGCAGTGTGAGTGTCTCCTACGAGCAGTACTTC. It is translated as CASSVSVSYEQYF. The rearrangement uses TRBV2 and TRBJ2-7; D not certain. This CDR3 is 13 amino acids long. From germline, CDR1 is SNHLY and CDR2 FYNNEI. The V end was cut by 4 bases, the J end by 0 bases, with 7 bases between.